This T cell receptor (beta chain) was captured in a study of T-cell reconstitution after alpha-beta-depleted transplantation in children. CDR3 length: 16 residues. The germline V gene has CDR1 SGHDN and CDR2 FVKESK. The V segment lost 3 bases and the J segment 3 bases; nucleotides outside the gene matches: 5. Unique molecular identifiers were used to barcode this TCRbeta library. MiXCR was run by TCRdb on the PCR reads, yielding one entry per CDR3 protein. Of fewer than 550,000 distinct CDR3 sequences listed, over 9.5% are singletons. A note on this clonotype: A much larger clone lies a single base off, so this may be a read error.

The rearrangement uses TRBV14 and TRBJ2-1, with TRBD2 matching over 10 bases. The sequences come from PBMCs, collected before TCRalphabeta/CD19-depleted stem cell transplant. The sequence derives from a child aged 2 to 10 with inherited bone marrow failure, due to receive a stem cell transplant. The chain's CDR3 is CASSHPGTSVYNEQFF. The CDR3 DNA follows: TGTGCCAGCAGCCATCCCGGGACTAGCGTCTACAATGAGCAGTTCTTC.